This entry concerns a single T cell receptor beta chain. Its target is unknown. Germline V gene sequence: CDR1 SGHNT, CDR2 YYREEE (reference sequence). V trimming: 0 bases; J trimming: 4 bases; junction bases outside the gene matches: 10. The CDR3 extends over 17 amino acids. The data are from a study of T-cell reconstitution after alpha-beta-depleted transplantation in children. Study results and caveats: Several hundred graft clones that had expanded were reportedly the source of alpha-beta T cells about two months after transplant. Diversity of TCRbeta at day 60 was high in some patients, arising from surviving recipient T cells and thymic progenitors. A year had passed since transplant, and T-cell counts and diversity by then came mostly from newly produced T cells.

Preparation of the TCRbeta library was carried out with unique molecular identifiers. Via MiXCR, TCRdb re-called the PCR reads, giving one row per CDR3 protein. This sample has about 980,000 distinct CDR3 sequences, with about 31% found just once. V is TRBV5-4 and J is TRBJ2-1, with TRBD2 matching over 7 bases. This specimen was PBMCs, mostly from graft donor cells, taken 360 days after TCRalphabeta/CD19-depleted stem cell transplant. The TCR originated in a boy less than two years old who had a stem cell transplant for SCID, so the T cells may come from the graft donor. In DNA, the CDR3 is TGTGCCAGCAGCTTGGGGGTCCCGGGGGGTTGGTACAATGAGCAGTTCTTC. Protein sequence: CASSLGVPGGWYNEQFF.